This TCR beta chain stems from a study of T cells in tuberculosis. Overall study: CD1B tetramers identified T cells specific for mycobacterial lipid GMM. IGRA-negative adolescents, IGRA-positive adolescents with latent tuberculosis and adults with active tuberculosis formed this South African cohort.

Latent tuberculosis screening used tuberculin skin test and IGRA at entry. On average around 100,000 T cells per donor were immunosequenced. Sequenced by immunoSEQ multiplex PCR; TCRdb stores in-frame clones only, minus some. The data show around 26,000 clones, approximately 92% seen once. Trimming removed 0 bases at V and 0 bases at J, with 12 bases between. In germline, CDR1 is LGHNT, CDR2 FRNRAP. The CDR3 runs 17 residues. Sequencing was performed on PBMCs. This clonotype originated in a donor aged 5 to 30 with latent tuberculosis or without tuberculosis infection. Some clones in this sample may be carry-over from other donors' samples. The rearrangement uses TRBV12-5 and TRBJ1-3; D perhaps matches TRBD1 (6 bases). CDR3 bases: TGTGCTAGTGGTTTGGTAGGGGTAGGGGGCTCTGGAAACACCATATATTTT. Residues: CASGLVGVGGSGNTIYF.